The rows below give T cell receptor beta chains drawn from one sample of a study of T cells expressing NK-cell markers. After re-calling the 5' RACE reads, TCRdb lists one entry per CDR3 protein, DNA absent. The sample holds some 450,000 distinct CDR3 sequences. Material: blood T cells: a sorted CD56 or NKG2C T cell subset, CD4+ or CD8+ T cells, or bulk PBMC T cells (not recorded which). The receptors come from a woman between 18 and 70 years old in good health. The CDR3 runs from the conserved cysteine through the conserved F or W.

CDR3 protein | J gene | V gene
CASSLNTGVGYEKLFF | TRBJ1-4 | TRBV7-6
CASSSDIHNSPLHF | TRBJ1-6 | TRBV5-6
CASNRGVKGRNTEAFF | TRBJ1-1 | TRBV6-1
CASNKQGRGQPQHF | TRBJ1-5 | TRBV27
CSASSDRDQETQYF | TRBJ2-5 | TRBV20-1
CASSGVEDTQYF | TRBJ2-3 | TRBV7-9
CSAKDTQETQYF | TRBJ2-5 | TRBV20-1
CSAGLAIYNEQFF | TRBJ2-1 | TRBV29-1
CSVEDYGYEQYF | TRBJ2-7 | TRBV29-1
CASSLLQPGLEKLFF | TRBJ1-4 | TRBV7-8
CASSLAVESNYGYTF | TRBJ1-2 | TRBV7-8
CASSQVEGTAQETQYF | TRBJ2-5 | TRBV4-2
CASSQEGGNEKLFF | TRBJ1-4 | TRBV4-1
CSVDRVPGMSYTF | TRBJ1-2 | TRBV29-1
CASSLEVKQQFF | TRBJ2-1 | TRBV5-1
CASRTGTRNEQFF | TRBJ2-1 | TRBV6-1
CASSQLGTGPYEQYF | TRBJ2-7 | TRBV3-1
CASSRMTGSGYGYTF | TRBJ1-2 | TRBV3-1
CASKPPGLAGGPYNEQFF | TRBJ2-1 | TRBV19
CASSLGRRERNTIYF | TRBJ1-3 | TRBV13
CASSQDGTVGNTGELFF | TRBJ2-2 | TRBV4-2
CSVDAGGPDIQYF | TRBJ2-4 | TRBV29-1
CASSDRGQSNEQFF | TRBJ2-1 | TRBV11-2
CASSPGTSSPLEQFF | TRBJ2-1 | TRBV12-3/TRBV12-4
CASSQSLAGEQFF | TRBJ2-1 | TRBV4-2
CASSYPPSGYNEQFF | TRBJ2-1 | TRBV6-2/TRBV6-3
CASSPAPSNTQYF | TRBJ2-3 | TRBV7-2
CSATRGSGANVLTF | TRBJ2-6 | TRBV20-1